Listed below are T cell receptor beta chains from one sample, sequenced in a study of blood T cell repertoires in COVID-19. Libraries were prepared by immunoSEQ multiplex PCR; TCRdb keeps only in-frame clonotypes and omits some of them. Of about 370,000 clones in the sample, almost 90% were seen once. Sequencing input: peripheral blood. All receptors derive from a young man with active or convalescent COVID-19. Both conserved end residues are part of each CDR3. The D gene is left open where the match is weak. Rows give clone size only sometimes, using once, few, many, or a class for an expanded clone.

v_call	d_call	clone_size	j_call	cdr3_aa	cdr3_nt
TRBV28	TRBD1	.	TRBJ2-7	CASSLSGTGGHEQYF	TGTGCCAGCAGTTTATCCGGGACAGGGGGCCACGAGCAGTACTTC
TRBV5-8	.	.	TRBJ1-6	CASSLDGTWDSPLHF	TGTGCCAGCAGCTTGGATGGGACTTGGGATTCACCCCTCCACTTT
TRBV29-1	TRBD1	.	TRBJ1-2	CSVEAGQGNYGYTF	TGCAGCGTTGAAGCCGGACAGGGAAACTATGGCTACACCTTC
TRBV4-2	.	few	TRBJ2-2	CASSQGLDTGELFF	TGTGCCAGCAGCCAAGGGCTAGATACCGGGGAGCTGTTTTTT
TRBV28	TRBD1	.	TRBJ1-5	CAGAGQGVWQPQHF	TGTGCCGGGGCGGGACAGGGGGTTTGGCAGCCCCAGCATTTT
TRBV3-1/TRBV3-2	TRBD1	.	TRBJ2-7	CASSQNDRGSYEQYF	TGTGCCAGCAGCCAAAACGACAGGGGTAGCTACGAGCAGTACTTC
TRBV7-2	TRBD2	once	TRBJ2-7	CASSPSTGLVSYEQYF	TGTGCCAGCAGCCCGAGTACGGGACTAGTCTCCTACGAGCAGTACTTC
TRBV7-2	.	.	TRBJ2-7	CASSPAAGLADPYEQYF	TGTGCCAGCAGCCCCGCCGCGGGGTTAGCGGACCCCTACGAGCAGTACTTC
TRBV12-3/TRBV12-4	.	.	TRBJ2-5	CASSPRETQYF	TGTGCCAGCAGTCCTCGTGAGACCCAGTACTTC
TRBV7-7	TRBD2	.	TRBJ2-5	CASSLGLAGGQETQYF	TGTGCTAGCAGCCTGGGACTAGCGGGAGGACAGGAGACCCAGTACTTC
TRBV19	TRBD2	.	TRBJ2-3	CASSRTSGKVENTQYF	TGTGCCAGTAGTAGGACTAGCGGGAAGGTGGAAAATACGCAGTATTTT
TRBV19	TRBD1	.	TRBJ2-2	CASTAGQGVTGELFF	TGTGCCAGTACCGCCGGACAGGGGGTTACCGGGGAGCTGTTTTTT
TRBV3-1/TRBV3-2	TRBD1	.	TRBJ2-3	CASSLRTGTTRADTQYF	TGTGCCAGCAGCCTTCGGACAGGGACAACTAGGGCAGATACGCAGTATTTT
TRBV27	TRBD1	.	TRBJ1-1	CASSSPGTENTEAFF	TGTGCCAGCAGTTCTCCCGGGACAGAGAACACTGAAGCTTTCTTT
TRBV3-1/TRBV3-2	TRBD1	few	TRBJ1-2	CASSQQGAGGYTF	TGTGCCAGCAGCCAGCAGGGGGCTGGCGGCTACACCTTC
TRBV27	.	.	TRBJ1-5	CASRRQTSNQPQHF	TGTGCCAGCAGGAGACAGACAAGCAATCAGCCCCAGCATTTT
TRBV28	TRBD1	once	TRBJ2-4	CASRSPGTGTKNIQYF	TGTGCCAGCAGAAGTCCAGGGACAGGGACCAAAAACATTCAGTACTTC
TRBV19	.	.	TRBJ1-1	CASSIRGSAGTEAFF	TGTGCCAGTAGTATCCGGGGATCGGCGGGAACTGAAGCTTTCTTT
TRBV28	.	.	TRBJ2-2	CASSFSGVGTGELFF	TGTGCCAGCAGTTTCTCAGGTGTTGGCACCGGGGAGCTGTTTTTT
TRBV4-1	TRBD1	.	TRBJ2-3	CASSQYPPGTGDTQYF	TGCGCCAGCAGCCAATATCCCCCGGGGACAGGGGATACGCAGTATTTT
TRBV7-3	.	.	TRBJ2-1	CASSSGSYNEQFF	TGTGCCAGCAGCTCCGGCTCCTACAATGAGCAGTTCTTC
TRBV7-9	.	.	TRBJ2-5	CASSRRVGNQETQYF	TGTGCCAGCAGCCGCAGGGTGGGGAACCAAGAGACCCAGTACTTC
TRBV2	TRBD1	.	TRBJ2-3	CASHGTGVDTQYF	TGTGCCAGCCACGGGACAGGGGTTGATACGCAGTATTTT
TRBV5-4	.	.	TRBJ1-4	CASSLGGATNEKLFF	TGTGCCAGCAGCTTGGGGGGGGCAACTAATGAAAAACTGTTTTTT
TRBV27	.	.	TRBJ1-1	CASSLSLRVNTEAFF	TGTGCCAGCAGTTTATCCCTTCGGGTGAACACTGAAGCTTTCTTT
TRBV9	.	.	TRBJ2-3	CASSTLLTGDSSTDTQYF	TGTGCCAGCAGCACCCTCCTAACGGGAGACAGTAGCACAGATACGCAGTATTTT
TRBV15	.	.	TRBJ2-3	CATSRAGQTTDTQYF	TGTGCCACCAGCAGAGCTGGACAAACCACAGATACGCAGTATTTT
TRBV5-4	.	.	TRBJ1-4	CASSLASGYGEKLFF	TGTGCCAGCAGCTTGGCCTCAGGGTATGGGGAAAAACTGTTTTTT
TRBV7-8	.	.	TRBJ1-4	CASSFTMPLKLTGLNEKLFF	TGTGCCAGCAGCTTCACTATGCCCCTAAAACTTACAGGGTTGAATGAAAAACTGTTTTTT
TRBV9	TRBD2	.	TRBJ2-7	CASSVALAGTGEQYF	TGTGCCAGCAGCGTAGCCCTAGCGGGAACGGGCGAGCAGTACTTC
TRBV7-2	.	.	TRBJ1-2	CASSLGRGATDYGYTF	TGTGCCAGCAGCTTAGGGAGGGGAGCTACCGACTATGGCTACACCTTC